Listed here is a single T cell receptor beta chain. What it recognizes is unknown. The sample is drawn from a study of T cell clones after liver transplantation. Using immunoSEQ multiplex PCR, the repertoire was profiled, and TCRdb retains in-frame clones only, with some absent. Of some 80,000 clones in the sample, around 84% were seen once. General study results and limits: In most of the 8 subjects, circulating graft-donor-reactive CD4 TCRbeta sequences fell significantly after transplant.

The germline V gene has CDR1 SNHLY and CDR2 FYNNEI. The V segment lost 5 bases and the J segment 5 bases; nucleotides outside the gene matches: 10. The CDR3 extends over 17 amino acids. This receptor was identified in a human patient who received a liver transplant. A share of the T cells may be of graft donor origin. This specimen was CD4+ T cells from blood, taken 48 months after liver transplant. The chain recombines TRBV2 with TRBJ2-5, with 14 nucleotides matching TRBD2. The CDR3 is CASSPGTSGSPRETQYF. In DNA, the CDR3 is TGTGCCAGCAGTCCCGGGACTAGCGGGAGTCCGCGCGAGACCCAGTACTTC.